One and the same sample provided the 9 T cell receptor beta chains below, sequenced in a study of T cell repertoires in cytomegalovirus infection. TCRdb fed the reads into MiXCR, producing one record per CDR3 protein. This sample has about 210,000 distinct CDR3 sequences, with around 6.4% found just once. Sequences were obtained from PBMCs. Source of these receptors: a human donor in good health (CMV status not recorded). Some clones in this sample may be carry-over from other donors' samples.

The chain joins TRBV29-1 to TRBJ2-1; the D gene is possibly TRBD1 (5 bases). CDR1 is SQVTM, CDR2 ANQGSEA, per germline. Trimming took 1 base from V and 4 from J, leaving 11 bases between them. This CDR3 spans 14 amino acids. CDR3: CSVEADGQYNEQFF. As DNA, the CDR3 is TGCAGCGTTGAAGCCGATGGACAATACAATGAGCAGTTCTTC.

This clonotype was seen many times. The J gene is TRBJ1-4, the V gene TRBV5-1; D remains unclear. This CDR3 spans 13 amino acids. Germline values: CDR1 SGHRS, CDR2 YFSETQ. V was shortened by 0 bases and J by 7 bases, with 7 bases between the two germline ends. This CDR3 reads CASSLDPAEKLFF. DNA for the CDR3: TGCGCCAGCAGCTTGGATCCGGCTGAAAAACTGTTTTTT. Together with reference TRBV5-1 and TRBJ1-4, the CDR3 gives the full variable domain: KAGVTQTPRYLIKTRGQQVTLSCSPISGHRSVSWYQQTPGQGLQFLFEYFSETQRNKGNFPGRFSGRQFSNSRSEMNVSTLELGDSALYLCASSLDPAEKLFFGSGTQLSVL.

This clonotype appeared many times. V is TRBV7-3 and J is TRBJ2-3; D perhaps matches TRBD1 (6 bases). CDR1 is SGHTA, CDR2 FQGTGA, per germline. The V end was cut by 5 bases, the J end by 3 bases, with 18 bases between. The CDR3 has 16 residues. This CDR3 is CASSRRTVRGTDTQYF. Here the CDR3 DNA reads TGTGCCAGCAGCAGGAGGACAGTGAGGGGGACAGATACGCAGTATTTT.

There are many counts of this clonotype. The J gene is TRBJ1-6, the V gene TRBV6-5, with a possible D match to TRBD1 (5 bases). V lost 6 bases to trimming and J lost 2 bases, with 14 bases between them. The germline V gene encodes CDR1 MNHEY and CDR2 SVGAGI. The CDR3 length is 16 residues. The CDR3: CASSPSGRAYNSPLHF. CDR3 bases: TGTGCCAGCAGCCCCTCCGGCAGGGCCTATAATTCACCCCTCCACTTT.

Regarding this clonotype: A much larger clone differs from this one at a single base, so this may be a read error. This chain links TRBV7-2 with TRBJ2-1; D perhaps matches TRBD2 (5 bases). The V gene lost 7 bases and the J gene lost 5 bases, with 18 bases spanning the gap. This CDR3 region has 15 residues. From germline, CDR1 is SGHTA and CDR2 FQGNSA. CDR3 sequence reads: CASIPLRDRDNEQFF. The CDR3, as DNA: TGTGCCAGCATCCCACTTCGGGATAGGGACAATGAGCAGTTCTTC.

This clonotype was seen only a few times. The chain combines TRBV4-3 with TRBJ1-4; the D gene is possibly TRBD1 (6 bases). CDR1 is LGHNA, CDR2 YSLEER, per germline. Trimming shortened V by 0 bases and J by 7 bases, and 12 bases separated the two germline ends. There are 15 residues in the CDR3. The CDR3 nucleotides are TGCGCCAGCAGCCAAGATTCCGGGGGGCTTGAAAAACTGTTTTTT. Its translation is CASSQDSGGLEKLFF.

This clonotype appeared a few times. This chain joins TRBV15 and TRBJ1-1, with 7 bases fitting TRBD1. After removal of 8 bases from V and 6 bases from J, the junction contained 9 bases not matched to a gene. The germline V gene encodes CDR1 LNHNV and CDR2 YYDKDF (reference sequence). The CDR3 sequence is 13 residues long. CDR3 protein: CATAGTEAAEAFF. The CDR3 DNA reads as TGTGCCACCGCCGGGACAGAGGCAGCTGAAGCTTTCTTT.

This clonotype was seen repeatedly, ten times or more. CDR3 bases: TGTGCCAGCAGTGACCGGGACAGATACATGAACACTGAAGCTTTCTTT. It specifies CASSDRDRYMNTEAFF. V usage is TRBV6-1 and J usage is TRBJ1-1; 7 bases are shared with TRBD1. The V gene's germline CDR1 is MNHNS and CDR2 SASEGT. The CDR3 has 16 residues. Trimming took 3 bases from V and 0 from J; bases not matched to a gene: 7.

This clonotype has at least ten counts. V and J are TRBV20-1 and TRBJ1-5; perhaps TRBD1 as D (5 bases). Germline V gives CDR1 DFQATT, CDR2 SNEGSKA (reference sequence). CDR3 length: 15 residues. V dropped 3 bases and J dropped 6 bases, with 18 bases sitting between them. DNA of the CDR3: TGCAGTGCTAGCCGGGACTCAAATCCCCGTCAGCCCCAGCATTTT. It specifies CSASRDSNPRQPQHF.